This T cell receptor beta chain was identified in a study of CDR3 diversity in severe acne. TCRdb ran MiXCR on the PCR reads and lists one entry per CDR3 protein. The sample shows about 97,000 distinct CDR3 sequences, roughly half of them seen only once. V was clipped by 6 bases and J by 5 bases, with 5 bases between them. The CDR3 spans 11 residues. The J gene is TRBJ1-5, the V gene TRBV12-3 or TRBV12-4, with no clear D. This receptor was identified in a male donor with acne. Sequenced sample: blood. The DNA for the CDR3 is TGTGCCAGCAGCCTTGATCAGCCCCAGCATTTT. This encodes CASSLDQPQHF.